This T cell receptor beta chain was captured in a study of blood T cells in healthy people across ages. Findings and caveats of the study: Investigators treated diversity estimates from one million T cells as underestimates. Naive and antigen-experienced cells could not be conclusively compared, given unsorted PBMCs.

As for this clonotype: Its specificity is not known.

Per the germline V gene, CDR1 is DFQATT and CDR2 is SNEGSKA (reference sequence). This CDR3 region has 15 residues. After removal of 2 bases from V and 1 base from J, the junction contained 2 bases not matched to a gene. A J-beta primer mix and a sample-barcoded 5' primer were used in a second PCR of about 7 to 12 cycles. Each CDR3 protein is one row after TCRdb ran MiXCR on the 5' RACE reads. The top ten hold 7.7% of the sample, which has some 1.5 million distinct CDR3 sequences, about 28% seen once. This rearrangement joins TRBV20-1 to TRBJ2-3; 11 bases line up with TRBD2. This clonotype originated in a woman in her 30s in good health. Source material: blood. DNA for the CDR3: TGCAGTGCTAGAAAACTAGCGGGAGGCACAGATACGCAGTATTTT. This translates into CSARKLAGGTDTQYF.